This T cell receptor beta chain was observed in a study of blood T cell repertoires in COVID-19. Whole-study context: Sites in the United States, Italy and Spain provided acute and convalescent COVID-19 samples.

Authors' processing steps: Counts of nucleated cells, estimated from reference gene primer amplification, were obtained. The table came from immunoSEQ multiplex PCR; TCRdb's copy has only in-frame clones and leaves some out. V, J and clone size were drawn from that table, and D and trimming were deduced from the DNA. The sample includes under 120,000 clones, approximately 90% of them seen just once. This CDR3 region has 13 residues. The germline V and J ends were trimmed by 4 bases and 8 bases, with 11 bases remaining between them. Germline V lookup: CDR1 KGHDR, CDR2 SFDVKD. This clonotype originated in a woman older than 75 with acute or convalescent COVID-19. Sequenced material: peripheral blood. The V and J genes are TRBV24-1 and TRBJ2-1; D call uncertain. The CDR3 bases are TGTGCCACCAGTGACTACGTCGGGTATGAGCAGTTCTTC. It encodes CATSDYVGYEQFF.